This TCR beta chain was identified during a study of cytomegalovirus exposure and HLA in healthy donors. As for the study in general: Unique TCRs from HLA-typed donors, around 79 million of them, were held in an early data release.

General study findings and limits: A previous analysis found most TCR beta V segments productive roughly 87% or roughly 30% of the time.

From germline, CDR1 is MNHEY and CDR2 SMNVEV (reference sequence). This CDR3 is 15 amino acids long. V gave up 6 bases and J gave up 3 bases; unmatched junction bases: 7. PCR involved 60 Vbeta and 13 Jbeta primers. Profiling relied on immunoSEQ multiplex PCR, and the TCRdb table lists in-frame clones only, not all of them. The sample has about 140,000 clones; 70% to 85% are singletons. Concerning this clone itself: Its matching antigen is unknown.

Sequenced input: PBMCs. The V and J genes are TRBV27 and TRBJ2-2; 7 bases agree with TRBD1. The receptor was isolated from a woman aged 40 to 55 in good health and CMV-seronegative. CDR3: CASRSGTDYTGELFF. The CDR3 nucleotides read TGTGCCAGCAGATCCGGGACAGATTACACCGGGGAGCTGTTTTTT.